The clone carrying this TCR beta chain turned up a few times. The data are from a study of cytomegalovirus exposure and HLA in healthy donors. The CDR3 covers 15 residues. Germline V gives CDR1 SGHRS, CDR2 YFSETQ. V shed 2 bases, J shed 0 bases, and the junction held 3 bases outside the gene matches. Primers included in the PCR were 60 Vbeta and 13 Jbeta primers. Only in-frame clones appear in the TCRdb table, and some are missing; sequencing was by immunoSEQ multiplex PCR. The top ten clones hold roughly 13% of a sample with over 85,000 clones, less than 85% of them seen once. Sample: PBMCs. The sequence came from a man in his thirties or forties in good health and CMV-seropositive. This sequence joins TRBV5-1 and TRBJ2-5; 8 positions match TRBD1. CDR3: CASSLGQGDQETQYF. CDR3 coding DNA: TGCGCCAGCAGCTTAGGACAGGGTGACCAAGAGACCCAGTACTTC.